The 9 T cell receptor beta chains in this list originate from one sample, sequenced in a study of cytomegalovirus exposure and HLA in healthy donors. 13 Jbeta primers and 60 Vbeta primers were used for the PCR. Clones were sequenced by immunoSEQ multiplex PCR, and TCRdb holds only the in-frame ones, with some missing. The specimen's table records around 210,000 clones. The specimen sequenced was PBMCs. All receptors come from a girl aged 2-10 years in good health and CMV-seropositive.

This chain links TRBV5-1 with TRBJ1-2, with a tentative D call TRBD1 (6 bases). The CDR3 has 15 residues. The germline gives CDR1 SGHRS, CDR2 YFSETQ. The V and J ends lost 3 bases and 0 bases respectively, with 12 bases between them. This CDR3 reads CASSSVRGPNYGYTF. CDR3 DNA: TGCGCCAGCAGCTCCGTCAGGGGCCCTAACTATGGCTACACCTTC.

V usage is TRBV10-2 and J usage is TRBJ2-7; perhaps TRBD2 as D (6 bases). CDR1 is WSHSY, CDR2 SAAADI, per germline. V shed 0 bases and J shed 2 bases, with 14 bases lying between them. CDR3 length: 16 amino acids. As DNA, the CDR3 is TGCGCCAGCAGTGAGTCATTCTCTAGCGTCACCTACGAGCAGTACTTC. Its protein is CASSESFSSVTYEQYF.

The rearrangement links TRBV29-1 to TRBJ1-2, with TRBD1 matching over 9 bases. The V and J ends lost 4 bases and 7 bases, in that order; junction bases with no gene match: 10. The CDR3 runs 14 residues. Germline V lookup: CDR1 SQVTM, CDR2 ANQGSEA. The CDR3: CSVARDRVGGGYTF. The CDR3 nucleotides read TGCAGCGTTGCTAGGGACAGGGTGGGAGGTGGCTACACCTTC.

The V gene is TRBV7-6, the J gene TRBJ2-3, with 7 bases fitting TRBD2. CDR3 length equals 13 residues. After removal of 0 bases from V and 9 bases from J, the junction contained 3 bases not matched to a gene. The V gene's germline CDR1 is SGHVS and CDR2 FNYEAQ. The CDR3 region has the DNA TGTGCCAGCAGCTTAGCTTTGCGGGAGACGCAGTATTTT. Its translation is CASSLALRETQYF.

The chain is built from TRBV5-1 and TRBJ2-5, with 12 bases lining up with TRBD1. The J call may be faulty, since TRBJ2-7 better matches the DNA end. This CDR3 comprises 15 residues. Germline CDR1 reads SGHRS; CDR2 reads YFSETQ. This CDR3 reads CASSWTGTGGNEQYF. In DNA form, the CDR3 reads TGCGCCAGCAGCTGGACCGGGACAGGGGGCAACGAGCAGTACTTC.

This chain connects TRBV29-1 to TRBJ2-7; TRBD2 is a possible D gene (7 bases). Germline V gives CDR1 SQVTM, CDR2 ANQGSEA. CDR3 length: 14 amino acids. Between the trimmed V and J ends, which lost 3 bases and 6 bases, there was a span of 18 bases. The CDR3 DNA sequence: TGCAGCGTTGACGAAGGGGGGGCAGGGCGCGAGCAGTACTTC. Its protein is CSVDEGGAGREQYF.

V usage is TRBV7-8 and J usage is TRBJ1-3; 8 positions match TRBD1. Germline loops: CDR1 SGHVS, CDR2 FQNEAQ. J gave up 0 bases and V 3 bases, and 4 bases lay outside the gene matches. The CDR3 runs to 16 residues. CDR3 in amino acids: CASSFSTGGSGNTIYF. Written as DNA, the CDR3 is TGTGCCAGCAGCTTTTCAACAGGGGGCTCTGGAAACACCATATATTTT.

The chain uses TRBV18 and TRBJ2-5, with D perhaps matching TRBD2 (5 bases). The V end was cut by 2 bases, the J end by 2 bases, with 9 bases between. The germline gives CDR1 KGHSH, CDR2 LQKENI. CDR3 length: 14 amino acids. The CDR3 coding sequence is TGTGCCAGCTCACCAAGACGGACTCAAGAGACCCAGTACTTC. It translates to CASSPRRTQETQYF.

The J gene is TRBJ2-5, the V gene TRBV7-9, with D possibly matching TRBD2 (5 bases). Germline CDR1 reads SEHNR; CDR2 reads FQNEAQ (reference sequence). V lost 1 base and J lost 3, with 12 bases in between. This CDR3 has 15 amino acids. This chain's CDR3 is CASSLVFSEKETQYF. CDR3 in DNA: TGTGCCAGCAGCTTAGTTTTTAGCGAAAAAGAGACCCAGTACTTC.